The present T cell receptor beta chain was sequenced within a study of cytomegalovirus exposure and HLA in healthy donors. The study, taken as a whole, reports: Cytomegalovirus association was assigned to more than 150 TCR beta chains.

On this clone itself: Its antigen is not known.

The primer mix had 60 Vbeta and 13 Jbeta primers. The protocol was immunoSEQ multiplex PCR, while the TCRdb copy is restricted to in-frame clones and leaves out a portion. The sample yields 190,000 or so clones, roughly four fifths seen once. V dropped 5 bases and J dropped 6 bases, with 10 bases sitting between them. Germline CDR1 and CDR2: MNHNY and SVGAGI (reference sequence). CDR3 length: 12 residues. This receptor was taken from a woman aged 45-59 years in good health and CMV-seropositive. The rearrangement uses TRBV6-6 and TRBJ1-1; no definite D call. The sequenced sample was PBMCs. CDR3 in amino acids: CASSAMGPEAFF. In nucleotides, the CDR3 is TGTGCCAGCAGTGCTATGGGCCCTGAAGCTTTCTTT.